This T cell receptor beta chain was sequenced in a study of shared clonotypes between healthy human individuals. General observations from the study: The diversity represented, both genetic and in exposure history, was limited by few donors.

Regarding this clone: Its specificity is not known.

Trimming took 2 bases from V and 9 from J; bases not matched to a gene: 14. Per the germline V gene, CDR1 is SQVTM and CDR2 is ANQGSEA. This CDR3 is built from 16 residues. Here immunoSEQ multiplex PCR was the method, and the copy in TCRdb shows in-frame clones only, minus some. The sample holds roughly 500,000 clones, 60% to 85% seen once. The specimen sequenced was PBMCs. The origin of this receptor is a woman aged 40 to 50 in good health. Some clones in this sample may be carry-over from other donors' samples. This chain uses TRBV29-1 with TRBJ2-1, with 9 bases that match TRBD2. In DNA form, the CDR3 reads TGCAGCGTTGAAAACACATTCGTTAGCGGGAGTGGTGAGCAGTTCTTC. Translated: CSVENTFVSGSGEQFF.